A single sample is the source of the 11 T cell receptor beta chains below, sequenced in a study of OX40 agonist ivuxolimab in advanced cancers. Repertoires were generated with immunoSEQ multiplex PCR, while TCRdb's copy carries only in-frame clones and drops some. This table holds some 45,000 clones, around 85% found once. The specimen was CD4+ or CD8+ T cells sorted from blood, collected in a trial of the OX40 agonist ivuxolimab. Source of these receptors: an adult with an advanced solid tumor such as melanoma, head and neck, liver or kidney cancer.

This chain uses TRBV5-1 with TRBJ1-3, with a tentative D call TRBD1 (5 bases). Trimming removed 5 bases at V and 3 bases at J, with 9 bases between. CDR1 is SGHRS, CDR2 YFSETQ, per germline. This CDR3 region has 13 residues. The CDR3 DNA sequence: TGCGCCAGCAGGCTCGGGGGTGGAAACACCATATATTTT. It is translated as CASRLGGGNTIYF.

The chain uses TRBV2 and TRBJ1-4; D is unclear. There are 13 residues in the CDR3. Trimming left V 3 bases short and J 8 bases short, with 10 bases between. CDR1 SNHLY and CDR2 FYNNEI come from the germline V gene. The CDR3 DNA reads TGTGCCAGCAGTGATCGCCGCGGAGAAAAACTGTTTTTT. Its translation: CASSDRRGEKLFF.

The chain carries TRBV6-5 and TRBJ2-3; D uncertain. Germline V gives CDR1 MNHEY, CDR2 SVGAGI. This CDR3 has 16 amino acids. With 4 bases removed from V and 1 base from J, the gap between germline ends came to 15 bases. The CDR3 coding sequence is TGTGCCAGCAGTTCGTTGGTGGCAGCCCGCACAGATACGCAGTATTTT. Its translation: CASSSLVAARTDTQYF.

The V and J genes are TRBV19 and TRBJ2-2; weak D call: TRBD1 (5 bases). Germline V CDR1 and CDR2: LNHDA, SQIVND (reference sequence). CDR3 length: 18 amino acids. Trimming took off 4 bases at V and 0 bases at J, with 18 bases between the two ends. CDR3 coding DNA: TGTGCCAGTAGTAGCCGCACACTCCAGGGAACGAACACCGGGGAGCTGTTTTTT. As protein: CASSSRTLQGTNTGELFF.

V is TRBV5-1 and J is TRBJ2-5, with a possible D match to TRBD2 (5 bases). The closer fit of TRBJ2-7 to the DNA end suggests the J call may be wrong. This CDR3 contains 17 residues. CDR1 and CDR2 (germline): SGHRS, YFSETQ. The CDR3 reads CASSLDPGNSAAYEQYF. For the CDR3, the DNA is TGCGCCAGCAGCTTGGACCCAGGAAATAGCGCAGCCTACGAGCAGTACTTC.

The V and J genes are TRBV15 and TRBJ2-2; 9 nucleotides align to TRBD2. V dropped 1 base and J dropped 0; count of bases not matched to a gene: 9. In germline, CDR1 is LNHNV, CDR2 YYDKDF (reference sequence). CDR3 length equals 19 residues. The CDR3 DNA reads TGTGCCACCAGCAGAGGAATGCAGGCTAGCGGGGCGAACACCGGGGAGCTGTTTTTT. This codes for CATSRGMQASGANTGELFF.

The chain links TRBV19 to TRBJ2-7; D remains ambiguous. CDR1 is LNHDA, CDR2 SQIVND, per germline (reference sequence). This CDR3 has 14 residues. V lost 5 bases to trimming and J lost 1 base, with 12 bases between them. For the CDR3, the DNA is TGTGCCAGTAGTCCTGGGGTACCTTCCTACGAGCAGTACTTC. Amino acid sequence: CASSPGVPSYEQYF.

This rearrangement joins TRBV27 to TRBJ2-3, with a possible D match to TRBD2 (6 bases). The V end was cut by 5 bases, the J end by 4 bases, with 16 bases between. The CDR3 runs to 15 residues. Germline CDR1 is MNHEY and CDR2 is SMNVEV (reference sequence). The CDR3 region is CASSNGGPPSDTQYF. The CDR3 DNA follows: TGTGCCAGCAGTAACGGGGGTCCACCCTCAGATACGCAGTATTTT.

This sequence joins TRBV5-1 and TRBJ1-6; a possible D gene is TRBD1 (5 bases). The V end was cut by 3 bases, the J end by 10 bases, with 17 bases between. The CDR3 extends over 15 amino acids. The germline gives CDR1 SGHRS, CDR2 YFSETQ. The CDR3 DNA sequence: TGCGCCAGCAGCTGGACAATCGGAGAGGGGTCACCCCTCCACTTT. It specifies CASSWTIGEGSPLHF.

The chain has TRBV4-1 and TRBJ2-2, with 10 bases matching TRBD1. Germline CDR1 MGHRA, CDR2 YSYEKL. The CDR3 extends over 16 amino acids. V gave up 0 bases and J gave up 4 bases; unmatched junction bases: 2. CDR3 sequence: CASSQDGTGVTGELFF. DNA for the CDR3: TGCGCCAGCAGCCAAGACGGGACAGGGGTCACCGGGGAGCTGTTTTTT.

This clone was found once. This chain links TRBV10-1 with TRBJ2-1, with 9 nucleotides matching TRBD2. Germline trimming cut 1 base from V and 0 bases from J; bases unmatched to any gene: 4. The CDR3 is 17 amino acids. Germline V CDR1 and CDR2: WNHNN, SYGVQD (reference sequence). This CDR3 reads CASSEFLAGDSYNEQFF. DNA of the CDR3: TGCGCCAGCAGTGAGTTCTTAGCGGGAGACTCCTACAATGAGCAGTTCTTC.